These T cell receptor beta chains were read from a single sample in a study of read filtering for tumor transcriptome and immune sequencing. MiXCR was run by TCRdb on the reads, yielding one entry per CDR3 protein. This table holds 35,000 to 40,000 distinct CDR3 sequences, roughly 15% found once. The material sequenced was a population of CD138-negative cells sorted from bone marrow. Receptors were obtained from a donor aged 40 or older with multiple myeloma. The CDR3 runs from the conserved cysteine through the conserved F or W. A D gene is named only where the DNA matches it firmly. Rows give clone size only sometimes, using once, few, many, or a class for an expanded clone.

V gene	clone size	J gene	D gene	CDR3 protein	CDR3 DNA
TRBV6-1	many	TRBJ2-7	TRBD2	CASSEDPLAGPSYEQYF	TGTGCCAGCAGTGAAGACCCGCTAGCGGGTCCCTCCTACGAGCAGTACTTC
TRBV3-1	few	TRBJ2-7	TRBD2	CASSRSGSYEQYF	TGTGCCAGCAGCCGGAGCGGGAGCTACGAGCAGTACTTC
TRBV12-3/TRBV12-4	many	TRBJ2-2	.	CASSLLQGRTGELFF	TGTGCCAGCAGTTTATTACAGGGTCGTACCGGGGAGCTGTTTTTT
TRBV12-3/TRBV12-4	many	TRBJ1-1	TRBD1	CASSFQGAATEAFF	TGTGCCAGCAGCTTTCAGGGGGCCGCCACTGAAGCTTTCTTT
TRBV7-9	many	TRBJ2-1	TRBD2	CASSLEAAGVEQFF	TGTGCCAGCAGCTTAGAGGCAGCGGGAGTTGAGCAGTTCTTC
TRBV7-7	many	TRBJ2-5	TRBD2	CASSRSGEGETQYF	TGTGCTAGCAGCCGGTCGGGGGAGGGAGAGACCCAGTACTTC
TRBV20-1	few	TRBJ1-1	.	CSASQDSPTRAFF	TGCAGTGCTAGTCAGGACTCCCCGACTCGAGCTTTCTTT
TRBV19	many	TRBJ2-2	TRBD1	CASSGTANTGELFF	TGTGCCAGTAGTGGGACAGCGAACACCGGGGAGCTGTTTTTT
TRBV7-9	many	TRBJ2-1	.	CASRSTSSSYNEQFF	TGTGCCAGCAGATCCACCTCCAGCTCCTACAATGAGCAGTTCTTC
TRBV30	many	TRBJ2-1	.	CAWSDDRTAGNEQFF	TGCGCCTGGAGTGACGACAGGACGGCGGGCAATGAGCAGTTCTTC
TRBV6-1	many	TRBJ2-5	.	CASSEALDSVGQETQYF	TGTGCCAGCAGTGAAGCACTAGATTCGGTTGGCCAAGAGACCCAGTACTTC
TRBV6-1	.	TRBJ1-5	.	CASRPGWTVIPNQPQHF	TGTGCCAGCAGACCAGGGTGGACAGTGATACCCAATCAGCCCCAGCATTTT
TRBV2	.	TRBJ1-1	.	CASSGGGWGTEAFF	TGTGCCAGCAGTGGGGGGGGTTGGGGCACTGAAGCTTTCTTT
TRBV7-2	many	TRBJ2-2	.	CASSLMGTNTGELFF	TGTGCCAGCAGCTTAATGGGGACCAACACCGGGGAGCTGTTTTTT
TRBV4-1	.	TRBJ1-1	.	CASSFPGDQAFF	TGCGCCAGCAGCTTTCCAGGCGATCAAGCTTTCTTT
TRBV20-1	many	TRBJ1-3	.	CSARGRTEGLAYSGNTIYF	TGCAGTGCTAGAGGCCGGACAGAGGGCTTGGCTTACTCTGGAAACACCATATATTTT
TRBV11-2	many	TRBJ2-1	.	CASSFRSYNEQFF	TGTGCCAGCAGCTTCCGCTCCTACAATGAGCAGTTCTTC
TRBV20-1	many	TRBJ2-7	.	CSATSEAGVFYEQYF	TGCAGTGCCACTTCGGAGGCAGGGGTATTCTACGAGCAGTACTTC
TRBV7-6	few	TRBJ2-7	TRBD1	CASSLFEGGVYEQYF	TGTGCCAGCAGCCTCTTTGAAGGGGGCGTCTACGAGCAGTACTTC
TRBV7-9	many	TRBJ2-2	.	CASSLAILTGELFF	TGTGCCAGCAGCTTAGCGATTCTCACCGGGGAGCTGTTTTTT
TRBV5-1	many	TRBJ2-1	.	CASSLMAGTSPSNEQFF	TGCGCCAGCAGCTTGATGGCCGGAACTAGCCCCAGCAATGAGCAGTTCTTC
TRBV5-1	many	TRBJ2-7	TRBD1	CASSLRQGAPYEQYF	TGCGCCAGCAGCCTTAGACAGGGGGCGCCTTACGAGCAGTACTTC
TRBV12-3/TRBV12-4	many	TRBJ2-1	TRBD1	CASSPQGAINEQFF	TGTGCCAGCAGTCCCCAGGGGGCGATTAATGAGCAGTTCTTC
TRBV7-9	many	TRBJ2-5	TRBD1	CASADRVKETQYF	TGTGCCAGCGCTGACAGGGTGAAAGAGACCCAGTACTTC
TRBV5-5	many	TRBJ2-1	.	CASSSDNEQFF	TGTGCCAGCAGCTCTGACAATGAGCAGTTCTTC
TRBV5-1	medium-sized	TRBJ2-3	.	CASSFVQRTDTQYF	TGCGCCAGCAGCTTTGTGCAGAGGACAGATACGCAGTATTTT
TRBV27	many	TRBJ2-7	.	CASSLTTGYEQYF	TGTGCCAGCAGTTTGACTACAGGGTACGAGCAGTACTTC
TRBV20-1	many	TRBJ1-5	.	CSARGRVDQPQHF	TGCAGTGCCAGGGGACGAGTCGATCAGCCCCAGCATTTT
TRBV20-1	many	TRBJ2-3	.	CSARPTEYTDTQYF	TGCAGTGCTAGGCCGACAGAGTACACAGATACGCAGTATTTT